Sequencing of this T cell receptor (beta chain) was carried out in a study of T cell responses to AZD1222 COVID-19 vaccine. Clones were read by immunoSEQ multiplex PCR, and TCRdb kept only the in-frame ones, dropping some. Found here are about 99,000 clones, about 90% of them singletons; the top ten hold around 4.8%. General study points: CD4 TCRs covered the whole spike, strongest at regions 160-218 and 743-854. Clonal diversity was possibly underestimated, and white British individuals and females predominated among donors. The peak T cell response came first, and repertoires were sampled only after it.

CDR1 SGHTA and CDR2 FQGNSA come from the germline V gene. This CDR3 has 17 residues. Trimming stripped 6 bases from V and 2 bases from J, with 23 bases between. Remarks on this clone: Its cognate antigen is unknown.

The chain employs TRBV7-2 and TRBJ2-7, with D possibly TRBD2 on 5 matching bases. The material was peripheral blood, obtained on day 0 of AZD1222 vaccination. This clonotype was sampled from an adult in good health. The CDR3 region has the DNA TGTGCCAGCAGACCCCCCACATCGGGCGGACTTGCCTACGAGCAGTACTTC. This translates into CASRPPTSGGLAYEQYF.